One sample yielded the 29 T cell receptor beta chains listed below, sequenced in a study of cytomegalovirus exposure and HLA in healthy donors. The PCR made use of 60 Vbeta and 13 Jbeta primers. The assay was immunoSEQ multiplex PCR, and TCRdb's table has in-frame clones only and misses some. The sample records over 40,000 clones, about 90% being singletons. Material: PBMCs. The receptors were sampled from a woman between 40 and 50 years old in good health and CMV-seropositive.

The chain couples TRBV6-5 to TRBJ1-5; 8 bases are shared with TRBD1. The ends lost 7 bases at V and 6 bases at J; junction bases unmatched: 5. This CDR3 is 13 amino acids long. Germline CDR1 is MNHEY and CDR2 is SVGAGI. CDR3 amino acids: CASTGGRGQPQHF. CDR3 DNA: TGTGCCAGCACAGGGGGCAGAGGTCAGCCCCAGCATTTT.

The sample holds one count of this clone. V usage is TRBV10-3 and J usage is TRBJ1-1; 8 positions agree with TRBD1. CDR1 is ENHRY, CDR2 SYGVKD, per germline. The V and J ends lost 2 bases and 12 bases, in that order; junction bases with no gene match: 8. CDR3 length: 13 residues. In nucleotides, the CDR3 is TGTGCCATCAGTGAGGGGTACAGGGGGGGGACTTTCTTT. It translates to CAISEGYRGGTFF.

This chain uses TRBV28 with TRBJ2-7; D is possibly TRBD2 (5 bases). This CDR3 is 15 amino acids long. V gave up 2 bases and J gave up 0 bases, with 11 bases separating them. Per the germline V gene, CDR1 is MDHEN and CDR2 is SYDVKM. The CDR3 nucleotides are TGTGCCAGCAGTTTAGAGGGCCCCCCCTCCTACGAGCAGTACTTC. It encodes CASSLEGPPSYEQYF.

This sequence joins TRBV15 and TRBJ2-3; possibly TRBD2 for D (7 bases). CDR3 length: 15 amino acids. V was shortened by 5 bases and J by 3 bases, with 15 bases between the two germline ends. Germline values: CDR1 LNHNV, CDR2 YYDKDF (reference sequence). The CDR3 spells CATSSGGRGTDTQYF. The CDR3, as DNA: TGTGCCACCAGCTCGGGGGGCCGGGGAACAGATACGCAGTATTTT.

The V and J genes are TRBV11-2 and TRBJ1-1; D ambiguous. Germline V lookup: CDR1 SGHAT, CDR2 FQNNGV. The CDR3 loop spans 13 amino acids. With 0 bases removed from V and 2 bases from J, the gap between germline ends came to 4 bases. In DNA, the CDR3 is TGTGCCAGCAGCTTAGACTTAAACACTGAAGCTTTCTTT. This translates into CASSLDLNTEAFF.

The rearrangement links TRBV5-5 to TRBJ1-4, with D tentatively TRBD1 (5 bases). The CDR3 covers 15 residues. Germline values: CDR1 SGHKS, CDR2 YYEKEE (reference sequence). Trimming pared 5 bases from V and 3 bases from J, leaving 14 bases between. For the CDR3, the DNA is TGTGCCAGCAGGGGTGATGTGGGGCCTAATGAAAAACTGTTTTTT. Amino acids: CASRGDVGPNEKLFF.

In this sample, this clone turned up once. This chain joins TRBV28 and TRBJ1-2; 10 nucleotides align to TRBD1. Germline CDR1 reads MDHEN; CDR2 reads SYDVKM. The CDR3 length is 16 residues. The J segment lost 6 bases and the V segment lost 6 bases, leaving 13 bases of the junction unmatched. The CDR3: CASSPLFDRGQDGYTF. DNA of the CDR3: TGTGCCAGCAGCCCCCTTTTCGACAGGGGGCAGGATGGCTACACCTTC.

This chain connects TRBV19 to TRBJ2-1; TRBD2 is a possible D gene (6 bases). The CDR3 runs to 15 residues. Deletions cut 5 bases from V and 4 bases from J, with 15 bases between. CDR1 is LNHDA and CDR2 is SQIVND in the germline V gene (reference sequence). The chain's CDR3 is CASSPPGLEYNEQFF. As DNA, the CDR3 is TGTGCCAGTAGTCCACCGGGACTGGAGTACAATGAGCAGTTCTTC.

This chain uses TRBV25-1 with TRBJ2-7; maybe TRBD1 (6 bases). V was pared by 3 bases and J by 2 bases, with 14 bases between. This CDR3 region has 15 residues. CDR1 is MGHDK and CDR2 is SYGVNS in the germline V gene. CDR3 amino acids: CASSESLDRTYEQYF. As DNA, the CDR3 is TGTGCCAGCAGTGAGTCTCTGGACAGAACCTACGAGCAGTACTTC.

The chain combines TRBV6-1 with TRBJ2-5; perhaps TRBD1 as D (6 bases). CDR3 length: 14 amino acids. The germline V and J ends were trimmed by 4 bases and 1 base, with 10 bases remaining between them. Germline V gene data show CDR1 as MNHNS and CDR2 as SASEGT. The CDR3 DNA reads as TGTGCCAGCAGTGCCTACAGGGCCCAAGAGACCCAGTACTTC. Residues: CASSAYRAQETQYF.

This clone was picked up one time. J is TRBJ2-1 and V is TRBV15; D is perhaps TRBD2 (6 bases). CDR1 and CDR2 (germline): LNHNV, YYDKDF (reference sequence). With 1 base removed from V and 4 bases from J, the gap between germline ends came to 14 bases. This CDR3 region has 16 residues. The CDR3 spells CATSRVGLAQYNEQFF. The DNA of the CDR3 is TGTGCCACCAGCAGAGTAGGCCTAGCGCAGTACAATGAGCAGTTCTTC.

The V gene is TRBV27, the J gene TRBJ2-2; no definite D call. The germline V gene encodes CDR1 MNHEY and CDR2 SMNVEV (reference sequence). CDR3 length: 14 amino acids. V gave up 7 bases and J gave up 3 bases, with 12 bases separating them. CDR3 bases: TGTGCCAGCACACCGACATGGGACACCGGGGAGCTGTTTTTT. As protein: CASTPTWDTGELFF.

The J gene is TRBJ1-3, the V gene TRBV5-8; D unresolved. The germline gives CDR1 SGHTS, CDR2 YDEGEE. Trimming took off 1 base at V and 4 bases at J, with 6 bases between the two ends. The CDR3 length is 13 residues. The CDR3, as DNA: TGTGCCAGCAGCTTGTCCCTGGGAAACACCATATATTTT. This translates into CASSLSLGNTIYF.

The table lists this clone with a count of one. The CDR3 DNA is TGTGCCAGTAGTCCAAGGGGTCATAAAGGCAATGAAGCTTTCTTT. Its translation: CASSPRGHKGNEAFF. V is TRBV19 and J is TRBJ1-1, with a tentative D call TRBD1 (5 bases). V lost 5 bases, J lost 7 bases, and 20 bases lay in between. This CDR3 spans 15 amino acids. Germline CDR1 is LNHDA and CDR2 is SQIVND (reference sequence).

This clone has just one count. V and J are TRBV27 and TRBJ1-1; TRBD1 matches at 8 bases. CDR1 and CDR2 (germline): MNHEY, SMNVEV (reference sequence). The J segment lost 6 bases and the V segment lost 3 bases, leaving 9 bases of the junction unmatched. CDR3 size: 15 residues. CDR3: CASSFRGLDVAEAFF. The CDR3 DNA reads as TGTGCCAGCAGTTTCAGGGGGCTCGACGTGGCTGAAGCTTTCTTT.

This chain links TRBV7-2 with TRBJ1-1, with D possibly matching TRBD1 (6 bases). Germline values: CDR1 SGHTA, CDR2 FQGNSA. V lost 5 bases, J lost 1 base, and 17 bases lay in between. The CDR3 runs 16 residues. This chain's CDR3 is CASSPRRGGTNTEAFF. Written as DNA, the CDR3 is TGTGCCAGCAGCCCCCGGAGGGGGGGCACGAACACTGAAGCTTTCTTT.

The gene calls are TRBV15 and TRBJ1-2, with D hard to call. The CDR3 length is 13 residues. CDR1 and CDR2 (germline): LNHNV, YYDKDF (reference sequence). Trimming pared 0 bases from V and 4 bases from J, leaving 6 bases between. The CDR3 sequence is CATSREGGYGYTF. Written as DNA, the CDR3 is TGTGCCACCAGCAGAGAGGGAGGCTATGGCTACACCTTC. Full variable domain (remainder filled in from reference TRBV15 and TRBJ1-2): DAMVIQNPRYQVTQFGKPVTLSCSQTLNHNVMYWYQQKSSQAPKLLFHYYDKDFNNEADTPDNFQSRRPNTSFCFLDIRSPGLGDTAMYLCATSREGGYGYTFGSGTRLTVV.

Only one count was recorded for this clone. The chain employs TRBV5-6 and TRBJ1-2; D perhaps matches TRBD1 (5 bases). This CDR3 has 14 amino acids. Deletions cut 4 bases from V and 3 bases from J, with 13 bases between. Germline V gene sequence: CDR1 SGHDT, CDR2 YYEEEE. DNA of the CDR3: TGTGCCAGCAGCGAGACCCAGGGATACTATGGCTACACCTTC. It yields the protein CASSETQGYYGYTF.

This chain joins TRBV20-1 and TRBJ1-1; possibly TRBD1 for D (5 bases). Germline V gene lookup returns CDR1 DFQATT and CDR2 SNEGSKA (reference sequence). The CDR3 spans 11 residues. Deletions cut 7 bases from V and 8 bases from J, with 14 bases between. CDR3 amino acids: CSVRGIGEAFF. The CDR3 DNA is TGCAGTGTAAGGGGAATCGGAGAAGCTTTCTTT.

The chain uses TRBV13 and TRBJ2-1; D may be TRBD1 (6 bases). The CDR3 is 15 residues long. V shed 5 bases and J shed 0 bases, with 11 bases lying between them. Germline V gives CDR1 PRHDT, CDR2 FYEKMQ (reference sequence). CDR3 sequence (DNA): TGTGCCAGCAGCCCCGGGACATTCTCCTACAATGAGCAGTTCTTC. Translating it yields CASSPGTFSYNEQFF.

The chain links TRBV5-5 to TRBJ2-5, with D unclear. Trimming stripped 1 base from V and 3 bases from J, with 4 bases between. The germline gives CDR1 SGHKS, CDR2 YYEKEE (reference sequence). CDR3 length: 12 residues. The chain's CDR3 is CASSLREETQYF. CDR3 sequence (DNA): TGTGCCAGCAGCTTGAGAGAAGAGACCCAGTACTTC.

The genes are TRBV6-1 and TRBJ1-2; D is ambiguous. The V and J ends lost 6 bases and 1 base respectively, with 9 bases between them. Germline loops: CDR1 MNHNS, CDR2 SASEGT. The CDR3 totals 13 residues. The CDR3 bases are TGTGCCAGCAGACCCACGGTTAACTATGGCTACACCTTC. It codes for CASRPTVNYGYTF.

V usage is TRBV15 and J usage is TRBJ2-3; 9 nucleotides align to TRBD2. Germline V gene data show CDR1 as LNHNV and CDR2 as YYDKDF (reference sequence). The CDR3 has 16 residues. V was pared by 3 bases and J by 2 bases, with 6 bases of the junction left unmatched. The CDR3 DNA reads as TGTGCCACCAGCAGCGCGCGGGGGGGCTTCACAGATACGCAGTATTTT. It is translated as CATSSARGGFTDTQYF.

This chain links TRBV4-1 with TRBJ2-3; TRBD2 is a possible D gene (6 bases). Per germline, CDR1 MGHRA and CDR2 YSYEKL. This CDR3 contains 13 residues. The V gene lost 6 bases and the J gene lost 5 bases, with 12 bases spanning the gap. CDR3 sequence: CASSRGAVDTQYF. Here the CDR3 DNA reads TGCGCCAGCAGTCGCGGGGCGGTAGATACGCAGTATTTT.

The chain links TRBV11-3 to TRBJ2-3; 8 positions match TRBD2. The J segment lost 4 bases and the V segment lost 1 base, leaving 4 bases of the junction unmatched. The CDR3 loop spans 15 amino acids. Germline V gene sequence: CDR1 SGHNT, CDR2 YENEEA. The CDR3 here is CASSLAGGRSDTQYF. The CDR3 DNA sequence: TGTGCCAGCAGCTTAGCGGGAGGGCGGTCAGATACGCAGTATTTT.

The V call is TRBV30, the J call TRBJ1-1; TRBD1 matches at 7 bases. CDR3 size: 14 residues. The germline V gene has CDR1 GTSNPN and CDR2 SVGIG (reference sequence). Trimming cost V 6 bases and J 4 bases; bases outside gene matches: 11. CDR3 sequence (DNA): TGTGCCTGTGGGCCACAGGGGTCAGGCACTGAAGCTTTCTTT. This gives the protein CACGPQGSGTEAFF.

V is TRBV5-4 and J is TRBJ2-7; the match to TRBD1 covers 9 bases. Per germline, CDR1 SGHNT and CDR2 YYREEE (reference sequence). V gave up 0 bases and J gave up 7 bases; unmatched junction bases: 5. The CDR3 spans 14 residues. CDR3 coding DNA: TGTGCCAGCAGCTTGGACAGGGGGCTTGGTGAGCAGTACTTC. Amino acids: CASSLDRGLGEQYF.

This chain uses TRBV5-8 with TRBJ2-1; D gene unclear. Deletions cut 9 bases from V and 5 bases from J, with 21 bases between. Germline values: CDR1 SGHTS, CDR2 YDEGEE. The CDR3 is 15 amino acids. The DNA of the CDR3 is TGTGCCACCCTCGCATTTACAAATGTTAACAATGAGCAGTTCTTC. Protein product: CATLAFTNVNNEQFF.

Concerning this clone: Sequence at one end of the junction differs from germline and may be a read error. The same CDR3 is also encoded by other DNA sequences in this sample. V usage is TRBV5-6 and J usage is TRBJ1-4; D remains ambiguous. Germline loops: CDR1 SGHDT, CDR2 YYEEEE. This CDR3 has 14 residues. Here the CDR3 DNA reads TGTGCTAGCAGCTTGTTAGCAACTAATGAAAAACTGTTTTTT. It is translated as CASSLLATNEKLFF.